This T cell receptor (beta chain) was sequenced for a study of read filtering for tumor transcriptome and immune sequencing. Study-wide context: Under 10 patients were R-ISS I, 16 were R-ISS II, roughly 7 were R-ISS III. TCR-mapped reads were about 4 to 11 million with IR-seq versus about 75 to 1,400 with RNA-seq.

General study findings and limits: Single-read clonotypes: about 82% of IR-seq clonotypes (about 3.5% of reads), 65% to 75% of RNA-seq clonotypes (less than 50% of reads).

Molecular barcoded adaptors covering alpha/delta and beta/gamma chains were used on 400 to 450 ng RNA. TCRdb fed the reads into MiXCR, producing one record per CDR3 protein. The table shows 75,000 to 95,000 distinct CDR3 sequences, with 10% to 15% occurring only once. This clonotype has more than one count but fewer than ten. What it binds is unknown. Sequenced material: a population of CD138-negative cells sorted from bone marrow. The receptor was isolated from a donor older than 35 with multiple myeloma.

CDR3 bases: TGTGCCAGCAGCCAGCAACCGGGACAGGGGTACGAGCAGTACTTC. Translation: CASSQQPGQGYEQYF. This sequence joins TRBV4-2 and TRBJ2-7; 10 bases map to TRBD1. Trimming took 3 bases from V and 4 from J; bases not matched to a gene: 6. CDR1 LGHNA and CDR2 YNFKEQ come from the germline V gene. The CDR3 loop spans 15 amino acids.